This T cell receptor (beta chain) was profiled in a study of cytomegalovirus exposure and HLA in healthy donors. Overall study context: Counted in an early data release were tens of millions of unique TCRs from HLA-typed donors.

This clone has just a few counts. The study ran its PCR with 60 Vbeta and 13 Jbeta primers. The data were produced by immunoSEQ multiplex PCR, yet TCRdb's version contains in-frame clones alone and is incomplete. The table shows about 89,000 clones, with 60% to 80% occurring only once. The CDR3 has 14 residues. V lost 1 base and J lost 5, with 11 bases in between. The germline V gene encodes CDR1 SGHAT and CDR2 FQNNGV. The sequence came from a man in his thirties or forties in good health and CMV-seronegative. The sequencing input was PBMCs. This chain joins TRBV11-2 and TRBJ2-5; D is uncertain. CDR3 coding DNA: TGTGCCAGCAGCTTAGGGTGGGTGAGGGAGACCCAGTACTTC. It specifies CASSLGWVRETQYF.